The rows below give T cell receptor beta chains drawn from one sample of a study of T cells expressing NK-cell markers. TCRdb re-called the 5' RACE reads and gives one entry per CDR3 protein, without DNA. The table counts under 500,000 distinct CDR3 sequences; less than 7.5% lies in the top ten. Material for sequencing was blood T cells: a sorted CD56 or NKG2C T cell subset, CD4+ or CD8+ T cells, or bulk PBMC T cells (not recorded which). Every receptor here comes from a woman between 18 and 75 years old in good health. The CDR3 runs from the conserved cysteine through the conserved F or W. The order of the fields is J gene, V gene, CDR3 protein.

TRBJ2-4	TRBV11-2	CASSWGPRKGKNIQYF
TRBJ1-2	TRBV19	CATAQGPTNYGYTF
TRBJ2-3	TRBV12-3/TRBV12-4	CASSQSSGGTDTQYF
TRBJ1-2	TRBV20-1	CSARDNNYGYTF
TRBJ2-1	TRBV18	CASSPYNEQFF
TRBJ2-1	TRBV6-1	CASDEGRLTYNEQFF
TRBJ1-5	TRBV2	CASSAGTGYSNQPQHF
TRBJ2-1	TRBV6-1	CASRVTGSNEQFF
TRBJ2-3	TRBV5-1	CASGRTGLVGGQDTQYF
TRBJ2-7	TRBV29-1	CSAAQGAAYEQYF
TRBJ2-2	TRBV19	CASSIISGDGELFF
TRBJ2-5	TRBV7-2	CASTLGGGGETQYF
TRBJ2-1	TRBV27	CASSFSPGEFMEQFF
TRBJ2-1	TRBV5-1	CASSYVYNEQFF
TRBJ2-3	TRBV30	CAWGGGYTQYF
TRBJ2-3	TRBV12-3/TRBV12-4	CASSFGDTQYF
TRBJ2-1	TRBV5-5	CASSFAQGPYNEQFF
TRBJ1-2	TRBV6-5	CASSSGTASYGYTF
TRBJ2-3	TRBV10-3	CAISEEQGGTDTQYF
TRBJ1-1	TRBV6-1	CASSRDRGWTEAFF
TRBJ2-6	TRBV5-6	CASSAGTLRSGANVLTF
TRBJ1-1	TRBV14	CASSHGDRGFMNTEAFF
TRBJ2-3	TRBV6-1	CASSSLGRSSADTQYF
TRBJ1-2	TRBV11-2	CASSNQGQPYPSNYGYTF
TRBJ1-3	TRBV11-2	CASSLDGRSGNTIYF
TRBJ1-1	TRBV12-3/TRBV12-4	CASSVGRGNTEAFF
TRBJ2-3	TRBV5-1	CASSLGQRSTDTQYF